This TCR beta chain was recorded in a study of cytomegalovirus exposure and HLA in healthy donors. Study background: Falling in the Caucasian-associated ancestry cluster were less than 85% of approximately 410 genotyped donors. Findings and caveats of the study: Evidence from a later analysis indicated that most CMV-associated TCR beta chains looked HLA-restricted. A list of more than 150 TCR beta chains associated with cytomegalovirus was given. Among TCR sequences, most were rare, though some public TCRs appeared in many donors.

The CDR3 loop spans 15 amino acids. Germline CDR1 and CDR2: SGHDT and YYEEEE. Trimming left V 3 bases short and J 0 bases short, with 10 bases between. Primers included in the PCR were 60 Vbeta and 13 Jbeta primers. Sequencing was performed with immunoSEQ multiplex PCR; in TCRdb, only in-frame clones are kept and a portion is missing. The table lists 95,000 to 150,000 clones, 50% to 75% of them singletons, with more than 6.5% in the top ten. To note about this clone: What it binds is unknown.

The sequence came from a woman aged 40 to 50 in good health and CMV-seropositive. The J gene is TRBJ2-4, the V gene TRBV5-6, with D perhaps matching TRBD2 (5 bases). What was sequenced was PBMCs. CDR3 nucleotide sequence: TGTGCCAGCAGCTCTTCCGCGGGAGCCAAAAACATTCAGTACTTC. Encoded protein: CASSSSAGAKNIQYF.